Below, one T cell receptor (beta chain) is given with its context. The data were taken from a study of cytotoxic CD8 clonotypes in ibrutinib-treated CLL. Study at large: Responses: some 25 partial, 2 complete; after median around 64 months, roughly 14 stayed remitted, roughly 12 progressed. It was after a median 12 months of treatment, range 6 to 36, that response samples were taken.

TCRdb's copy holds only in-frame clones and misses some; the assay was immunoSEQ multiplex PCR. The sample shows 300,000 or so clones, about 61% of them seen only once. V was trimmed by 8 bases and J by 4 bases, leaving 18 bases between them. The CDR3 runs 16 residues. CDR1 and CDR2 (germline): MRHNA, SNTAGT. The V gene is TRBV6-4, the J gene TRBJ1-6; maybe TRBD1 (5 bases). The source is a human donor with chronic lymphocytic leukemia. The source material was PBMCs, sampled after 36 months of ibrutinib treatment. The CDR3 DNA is TGTGCCAGCTCCCTGGGGCACGGGGAGTATAATTCACCCCTCCACTTT. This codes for CASSLGHGEYNSPLHF.